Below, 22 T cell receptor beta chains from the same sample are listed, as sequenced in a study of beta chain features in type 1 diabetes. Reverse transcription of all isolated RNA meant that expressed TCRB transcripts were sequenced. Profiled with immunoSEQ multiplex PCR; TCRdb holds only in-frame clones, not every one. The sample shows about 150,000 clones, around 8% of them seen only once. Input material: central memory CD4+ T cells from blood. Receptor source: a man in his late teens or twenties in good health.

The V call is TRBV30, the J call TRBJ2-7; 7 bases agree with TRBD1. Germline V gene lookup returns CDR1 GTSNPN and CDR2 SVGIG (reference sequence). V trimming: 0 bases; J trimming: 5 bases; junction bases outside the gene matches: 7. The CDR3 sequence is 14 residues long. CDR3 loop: CAWSVRGQTHEQYF. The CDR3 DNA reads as TGTGCCTGGAGTGTAAGGGGACAGACCCACGAGCAGTACTTC.

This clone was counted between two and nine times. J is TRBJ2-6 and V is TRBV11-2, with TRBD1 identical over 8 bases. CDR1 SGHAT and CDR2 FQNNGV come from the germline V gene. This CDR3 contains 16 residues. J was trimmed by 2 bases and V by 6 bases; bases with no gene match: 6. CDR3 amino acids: CASRRIRGPGANVLTF. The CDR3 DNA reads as TGTGCCAGCAGGCGAATCAGGGGGCCTGGGGCCAACGTCCTGACTTTC. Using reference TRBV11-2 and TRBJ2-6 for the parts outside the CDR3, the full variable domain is EAGVAQSPRYKIIEKRQSVAFWCNPISGHATLYWYQQILGQGPKLLIQFQNNGVVDDSQLPKDRFSAERLKGVDSTLKIQPAKLEDSAVYLCASRRIRGPGANVLTFGAGSRLTVL.

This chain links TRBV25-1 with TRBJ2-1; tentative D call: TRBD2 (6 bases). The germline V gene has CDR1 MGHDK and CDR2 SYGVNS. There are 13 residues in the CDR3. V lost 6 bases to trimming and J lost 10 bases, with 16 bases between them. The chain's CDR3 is CASSPGTQREQFF. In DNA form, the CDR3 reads TGTGCCAGCAGCCCCGGGACTCAAAGAGAGCAGTTCTTC.

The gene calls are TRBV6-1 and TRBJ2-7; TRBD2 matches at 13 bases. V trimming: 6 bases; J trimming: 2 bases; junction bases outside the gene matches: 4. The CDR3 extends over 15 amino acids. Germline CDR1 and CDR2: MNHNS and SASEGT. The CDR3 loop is CASSRGTSGTYEQYF. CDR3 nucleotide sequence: TGTGCCAGCAGCCGAGGGACTAGCGGGACCTACGAGCAGTACTTC.

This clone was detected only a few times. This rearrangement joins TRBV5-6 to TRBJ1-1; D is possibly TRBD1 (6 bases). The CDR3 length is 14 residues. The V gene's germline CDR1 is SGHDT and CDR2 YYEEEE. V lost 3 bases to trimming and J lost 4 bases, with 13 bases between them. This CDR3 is CASSSTGSVTEAFF. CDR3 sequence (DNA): TGTGCCAGCAGCTCCACAGGGTCAGTCACTGAAGCTTTCTTT. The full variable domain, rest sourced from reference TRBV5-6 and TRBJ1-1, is DAGVTQSPTHLIKTRGQQVTLRCSPKSGHDTVSWYQQALGQGPQFIFQYYEEEERQRGNFPDRFSGHQFPNYSSELNVNALLLGDSALYLCASSSTGSVTEAFFGQGTRLTVV.

The CDR3 loop is CASSQDRTGGFGNTIYF. Here the CDR3 DNA reads TGTGCCAGCAGCCAGGATCGGACAGGGGGCTTTGGAAACACCATATATTTT. The chain employs TRBV4-2 and TRBJ1-3; 11 positions agree with TRBD1. The CDR3 spans 17 residues. J was trimmed by 3 bases and V by 3 bases; bases with no gene match: 7. Per the germline V gene, CDR1 is LGHNA and CDR2 is YNFKEQ.

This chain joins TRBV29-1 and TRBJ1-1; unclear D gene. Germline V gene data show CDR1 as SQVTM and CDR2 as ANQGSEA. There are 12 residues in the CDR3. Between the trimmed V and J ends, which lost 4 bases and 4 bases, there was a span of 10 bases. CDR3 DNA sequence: TGCAGCGTTGGAGGCGAAGGCACTGAAGCTTTCTTT. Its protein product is CSVGGEGTEAFF.

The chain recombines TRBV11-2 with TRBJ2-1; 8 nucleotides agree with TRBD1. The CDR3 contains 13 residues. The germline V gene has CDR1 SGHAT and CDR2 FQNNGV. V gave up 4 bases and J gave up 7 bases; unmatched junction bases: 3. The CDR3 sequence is CASSYRQGNEQFF. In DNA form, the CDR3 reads TGTGCCAGCAGCTACCGACAGGGGAATGAGCAGTTCTTC. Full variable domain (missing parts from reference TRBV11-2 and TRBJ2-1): EAGVAQSPRYKIIEKRQSVAFWCNPISGHATLYWYQQILGQGPKLLIQFQNNGVVDDSQLPKDRFSAERLKGVDSTLKIQPAKLEDSAVYLCASSYRQGNEQFFGPGTRLTVL.

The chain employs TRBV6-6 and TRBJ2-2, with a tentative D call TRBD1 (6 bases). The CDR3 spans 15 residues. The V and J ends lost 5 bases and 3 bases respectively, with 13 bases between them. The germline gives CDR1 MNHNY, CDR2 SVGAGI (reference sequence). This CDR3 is CASSPRTDYTGELFF. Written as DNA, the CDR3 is TGTGCCAGCAGTCCCCGGACAGACTACACCGGGGAGCTGTTTTTT.

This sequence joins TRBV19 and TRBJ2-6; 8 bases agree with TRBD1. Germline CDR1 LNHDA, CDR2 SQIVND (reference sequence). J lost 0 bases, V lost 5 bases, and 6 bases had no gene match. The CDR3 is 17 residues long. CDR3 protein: CASSSQGAPSGANVLTF. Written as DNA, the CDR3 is TGTGCCAGTAGTTCTCAGGGGGCTCCCTCTGGGGCCAACGTCCTGACTTTC.

The CDR3 reads CASGGAGAIHEQFF. CDR3 nucleotides: TGTGCCAGCGGGGGGGCGGGAGCGATCCATGAGCAGTTCTTC. The J gene is TRBJ2-1, the V gene TRBV9; the D gene is possibly TRBD2 (7 bases). Germline CDR1 reads SGDLS; CDR2 reads YYNGEE. V lost 7 bases and J 8 bases, leaving 19 bases between the germline ends. CDR3 length: 14 amino acids.

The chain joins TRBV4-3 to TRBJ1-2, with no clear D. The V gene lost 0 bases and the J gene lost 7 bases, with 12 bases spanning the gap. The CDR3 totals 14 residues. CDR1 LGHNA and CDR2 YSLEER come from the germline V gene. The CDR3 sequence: CASSQEGTRSGYTF. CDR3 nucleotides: TGCGCCAGCAGCCAAGAAGGTACTAGGAGTGGCTACACCTTC.

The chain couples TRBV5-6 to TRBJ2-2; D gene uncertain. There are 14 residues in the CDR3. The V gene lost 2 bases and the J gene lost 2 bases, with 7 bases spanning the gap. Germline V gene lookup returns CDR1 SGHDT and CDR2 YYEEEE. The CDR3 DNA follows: TGTGCCAGCAGCTTCTATTCAAACACCGGGGAGCTGTTTTTT. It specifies CASSFYSNTGELFF.

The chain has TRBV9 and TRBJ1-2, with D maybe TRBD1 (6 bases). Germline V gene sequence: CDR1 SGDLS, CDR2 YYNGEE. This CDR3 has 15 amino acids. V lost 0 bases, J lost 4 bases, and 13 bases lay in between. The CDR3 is CASSVGTRGSYGYTF. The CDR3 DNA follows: TGTGCCAGCAGCGTAGGAACGAGGGGGAGCTATGGCTACACCTTC.

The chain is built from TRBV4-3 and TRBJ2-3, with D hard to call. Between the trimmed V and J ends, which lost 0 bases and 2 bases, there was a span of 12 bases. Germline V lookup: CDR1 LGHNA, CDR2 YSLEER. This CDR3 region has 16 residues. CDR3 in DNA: TGCGCCAGCAGCCAAGAATCTTGGCCCGCCACAGATACGCAGTATTTT. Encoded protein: CASSQESWPATDTQYF.

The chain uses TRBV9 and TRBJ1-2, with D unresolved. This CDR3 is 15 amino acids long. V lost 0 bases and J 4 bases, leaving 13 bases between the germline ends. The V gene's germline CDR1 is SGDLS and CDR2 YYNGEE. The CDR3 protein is CASSVDGGKAYGYTF. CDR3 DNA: TGTGCCAGCAGCGTAGACGGCGGGAAGGCCTATGGCTACACCTTC.

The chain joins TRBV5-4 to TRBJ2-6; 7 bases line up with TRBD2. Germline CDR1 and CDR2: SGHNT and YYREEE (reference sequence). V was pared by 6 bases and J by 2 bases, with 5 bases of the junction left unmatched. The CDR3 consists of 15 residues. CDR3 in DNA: TGTGCCAGCATCGGGGGGAGGGCTGGGGCCAACGTCCTGACTTTC. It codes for CASIGGRAGANVLTF. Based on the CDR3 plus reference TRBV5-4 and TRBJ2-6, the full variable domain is ETGVTQSPTHLIKTRGQQVTLRCSSQSGHNTVSWYQQALGQGPQFIFQYYREEENGRGNFPPRFSGLQFPNYSSELNVNALELDDSALYLCASIGGRAGANVLTFGAGSRLTVL.

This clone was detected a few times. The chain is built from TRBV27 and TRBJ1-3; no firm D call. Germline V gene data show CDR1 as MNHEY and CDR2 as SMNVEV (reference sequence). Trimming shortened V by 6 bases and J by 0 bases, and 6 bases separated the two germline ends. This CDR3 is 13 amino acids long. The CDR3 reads CASRLSSGNTIYF. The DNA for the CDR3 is TGTGCCAGCAGGCTGAGCTCTGGAAACACCATATATTTT.

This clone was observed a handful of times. The CDR3 DNA reads as TGTGCCAGCAGCTCTTTCGGGACTTCCTTGGGGTCCGAGCAGTACTTC. Its protein product is CASSSFGTSLGSEQYF. This chain uses TRBV7-9 with TRBJ2-7; a weak D match, TRBD2 (6 bases). Germline-derived CDR1 and CDR2 are SEHNR and FQNEAQ (reference sequence). V shed 4 bases and J shed 6 bases, with 22 bases lying between them. CDR3 length: 16 residues.

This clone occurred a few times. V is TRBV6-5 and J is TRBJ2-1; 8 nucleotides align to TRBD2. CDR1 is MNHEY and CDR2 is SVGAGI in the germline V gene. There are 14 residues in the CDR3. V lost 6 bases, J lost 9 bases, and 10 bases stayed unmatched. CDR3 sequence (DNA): TGTGCCAGCAGCCCGGGACTAGTTCAGTCTGAGCAGTTCTTC. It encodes CASSPGLVQSEQFF.

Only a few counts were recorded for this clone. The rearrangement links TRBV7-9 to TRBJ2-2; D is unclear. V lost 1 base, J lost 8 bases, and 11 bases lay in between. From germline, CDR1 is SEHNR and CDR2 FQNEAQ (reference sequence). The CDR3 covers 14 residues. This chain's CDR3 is CASSLDSPPGELFF. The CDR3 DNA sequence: TGTGCCAGCAGCTTAGATTCCCCCCCTGGGGAGCTGTTTTTT.

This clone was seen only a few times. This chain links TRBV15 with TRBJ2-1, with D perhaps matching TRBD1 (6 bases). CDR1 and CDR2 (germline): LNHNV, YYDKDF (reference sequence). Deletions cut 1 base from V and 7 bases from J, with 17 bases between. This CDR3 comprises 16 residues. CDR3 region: CATSRGATRGSNEQFF. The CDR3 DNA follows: TGTGCCACCAGCAGAGGGGCAACTAGGGGGTCGAATGAGCAGTTCTTC. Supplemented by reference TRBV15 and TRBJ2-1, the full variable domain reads DAMVIQNPRYQVTQFGKPVTLSCSQTLNHNVMYWYQQKSSQAPKLLFHYYDKDFNNEADTPDNFQSRRPNTSFCFLDIRSPGLGDTAMYLCATSRGATRGSNEQFFGPGTRLTVL.